These 24 T cell receptor beta chains were all obtained from the same sample, sequenced in a study of T cells in women clearing cervical HPV infection. Repertoires were generated with immunoSEQ multiplex PCR, while TCRdb's copy carries only in-frame clones and drops some. Here the sample table reports some 25,000 clones. Sequencing was done on a sample of blood buffy coat. The receptors stem from a woman aged 18-70 years with a cervical HPV16 infection that either progressed to CIN3+ or cleared (not recorded which).

Details on this clone: The read finishes 3 residues shy of the CDR3 end, and the germline J gene is used to complete it. This chain joins TRBV7-8 and TRBJ1-1; a possible D gene is TRBD1 (5 bases). Trimming pared 5 bases from V and 5 bases from J, leaving 12 bases between. The germline gives CDR1 SGHVS, CDR2 FQNEAQ. This CDR3 has 13 amino acids. CDR3 bases read: TGTGCCAGCAGCAAGGGGAGGTCGACTGAA. Its protein is CASSKGRSTE. The whole CDR3 is CASSKGRSTEAFF.

Worth noting for this clone: The DNA ends 3 residues before the CDR3 does, and the rest of the CDR3 is filled in from the germline J gene. This sequence joins TRBV20-1 and TRBJ1-2; 10 positions match TRBD1. The CDR3 contains 16 residues. Germline CDR1 is DFQATT and CDR2 is SNEGSKA (reference sequence). V trimming: 0 bases; J trimming: 2 bases; junction bases outside the gene matches: 6. CDR3 bases read: TGCAGTGCTAGAGATGGGGACAGGGGCATAAACTATGGC. Protein: CSARDGDRGINYG. In full, the CDR3 is CSARDGDRGINYGYTF.

About this clone: The missing CDR3 end, 3 residues past where the read stops, is filled in from the germline J gene. The chain uses TRBV7-9 and TRBJ2-2; weak D call: TRBD2 (6 bases). The germline V gene has CDR1 SEHNR and CDR2 FQNEAQ (reference sequence). The CDR3 has 15 residues. The CDR3 protein is CASSAGGEGYEKLFF. The part of the CDR3 DNA that was read is TGTGCCAGCAGCGCCGGGGGAGAGGGCTATGAAAAG.

About this clone: The observed sequence ends 3 residues before the CDR3 terminus, with the missing tail filled in from the germline J gene. The chain recombines TRBV12-3 or TRBV12-4 with TRBJ2-3; D possibly corresponds to TRBD1 (5 bases). This CDR3 comprises 15 residues. Trimming stripped 9 bases from V and 0 bases from J, with 16 bases between. The sequenced part of the CDR3 DNA is TGTGCCAGTAATCCACCAGGGATGAGCACAGATACG. Translating it yields CASNPPGMSTDT. The CDR3 as a whole reads CASNPPGMSTDTQYF.

A note on this clone: The read ends 3 residues early relative to the CDR3; the germline J gene fills the gap. The chain couples TRBV20-1 to TRBJ2-7; possibly TRBD1 for D (7 bases). V was clipped by 6 bases and J by 3 bases, with 18 bases between them. Germline assignment: CDR1 DFQATT and CDR2 SNEGSKA (reference sequence). This CDR3 has 14 residues. CDR3 DNA (partial): TGCAGTGCCCGCCAGGGGGGAGTAAACTACGAG. Protein: CSARQGGVNYE. The entire CDR3 sequence reads CSARQGGVNYEQYF.

The CDR3 reads CSARDRRDNEQFF. CDR3 DNA, as far as it was read: TGCAGTGCTAGAGATCGCAGGGACAATGAG. The chain has TRBV20-1 and TRBJ2-1; possible D gene TRBD1, 5 bases. The missing CDR3 end, 3 residues past where the read stops, is filled in from the germline J gene. V lost 0 bases, J lost 5 bases, and 8 bases lay in between. This CDR3 is built from 13 residues. Germline lookup yields CDR1 DFQATT and CDR2 SNEGSKA (reference sequence).

The CDR3 DNA, read in part, is TGTGCCTGGGGGGACAGTGGAAACACC. It yields the protein CAWGDSGNT. The complete CDR3 protein is CAWGDSGNTIYF. The chain joins TRBV30 to TRBJ1-3; 7 nucleotides align to TRBD1. The read comes to an end 3 residues before the CDR3 does, leaving the germline J gene to fill in the end. In germline, CDR1 is GTSNPN, CDR2 SVGIG (reference sequence). After removal of 5 bases from V and 3 bases from J, the junction contained 1 base not matched to a gene. This CDR3 region has 12 residues.

The CDR3 loop is CASSITTSGGNEQYF. The sequenced part of the CDR3 DNA is TGCGCCAGCAGCATAACCACTAGCGGTGGCAACGAG. The chain employs TRBV5-1 and TRBJ2-7; 8 positions agree with TRBD2. Read coverage stops 3 residues before the CDR3 terminus; the germline J gene supplies the remainder. V was pared by 4 bases and J by 5 bases, with 11 bases of the junction left unmatched. The CDR3 length is 15 residues. Germline CDR1 reads SGHRS; CDR2 reads YFSETQ.

A word on this clone: The missing CDR3 end, 3 residues past where the read stops, is filled in from the germline J gene. The chain recombines TRBV19 with TRBJ1-2; no firm D call. V lost 6 bases, J lost 4 bases, and 12 bases lay in between. This CDR3 is 13 amino acids long. Per the germline V gene, CDR1 is LNHDA and CDR2 is SQIVND (reference sequence). The CDR3 loop is CASSNRLTYGYTF. The sequenced part of the CDR3 DNA is TGTGCCAGTAGCAACCGACTGACCTATGGC. Complete variable domain (other parts from reference TRBV19 and TRBJ1-2): DGGITQSPKYLFRKEGQNVTLSCEQNLNHDAMYWYRQDPGQGLRLIYYSQIVNDFQKGDIAEGYSVSREKKESFPLTVTSAQKNPTAFYLCASSNRLTYGYTFGSGTRLTVV.

Comments on this clone: The read halts 3 residues ahead of the CDR3 end, with the missing end drawn from the germline J gene. The chain links TRBV23-1 to TRBJ1-1, with 8 nucleotides matching TRBD1. Being an ORF, TRBV23-1 has a function that is uncertain. V lost 0 bases, J lost 1 base, and 7 bases stayed unmatched. This CDR3 is 17 amino acids long. Partial CDR3 DNA: TGCGCCAGCAGTCAATCACAGGGGGGAGTTTGGAACACTGAA. Amino acid sequence: CASSQSQGGVWNTE. The full-length CDR3 reads as CASSQSQGGVWNTEAFF.

In regard to this clone: The read gets to within 3 residues of the CDR3 end, and the germline J gene fills in the rest. The rearrangement uses TRBV5-1 and TRBJ2-1, with 8 bases aligning to TRBD2. This CDR3 is built from 16 residues. The germline V gene has CDR1 SGHRS and CDR2 YFSETQ. V was clipped by 4 bases and J by 7 bases; unmatched bases: 13. CDR3 sequence reads: CASSPMPGLGGNEQFF. The DNA read from the CDR3 is TGCGCCAGCAGCCCGATGCCGGGACTAGGAGGGAATGAG.

About this clone itself: The read finishes 3 residues shy of the CDR3 end, and the germline J gene is used to complete it. This rearrangement joins TRBV5-1 to TRBJ2-2; TRBD1 matches 7 bases. The V segment lost 4 bases and the J segment 6 bases; nucleotides outside the gene matches: 9. This CDR3 is 15 amino acids long. The germline CDR1 and CDR2 sequences are SGHRS and YFSETQ. CDR3 sequence reads: CASSGTGTEAGELFF. Incomplete CDR3 DNA: TGCGCCAGCAGCGGAACCGGGACAGAAGCCGGGGAG.

For this clone: The missing CDR3 end, 3 residues past where the read stops, is filled in from the germline J gene. The chain is built from TRBV2 and TRBJ1-2; D perhaps matches TRBD1 (5 bases). Trimming took 1 base from V and 1 from J, leaving 10 bases between them. CDR3 size: 15 residues. Germline V gene sequence: CDR1 SNHLY, CDR2 FYNNEI. Incomplete CDR3 DNA: TGTGCCAGCAGTGAAGGGTTCGGGGGTAACTATGGC. Protein product: CASSEGFGGNYG. The full CDR3 reads CASSEGFGGNYGYTF.

In regard to this clone: The missing CDR3 end, 3 residues past where the read stops, is filled in from the germline J gene. The chain uses TRBV5-1 and TRBJ1-6; a possible D gene is TRBD1 (6 bases). The V end was cut by 1 base, the J end by 4 bases, with 6 bases between. Germline CDR1 and CDR2: SGHRS and YFSETQ. The length of the CDR3 is 14 residues. This chain's CDR3 is CASSLQGYNSPLHF. The CDR3 bases that were read are TGCGCCAGCAGCTTGCAGGGGTATAATTCACCC. Full variable domain (remainder filled in from reference TRBV5-1 and TRBJ1-6): KAGVTQTPRYLIKTRGQQVTLSCSPISGHRSVSWYQQTPGQGLQFLFEYFSETQRNKGNFPGRFSGRQFSNSRSEMNVSTLELGDSALYLCASSLQGYNSPLHFGNGTRLTVT.

With regard to this clone: The DNA ends 3 residues before the CDR3 does, and the rest of the CDR3 is filled in from the germline J gene. V and J are TRBV19 and TRBJ2-2, with a weak D call TRBD2 (5 bases). The CDR3 loop spans 13 amino acids. V lost 2 bases, J lost 4 bases, and 5 bases lay in between. Germline V lookup: CDR1 LNHDA, CDR2 SQIVND (reference sequence). The part of the CDR3 DNA that was read is TGTGCCAGTAGTATACGGGGCACCGGGGAG. It is translated as CASSIRGTGE. The full CDR3 protein reads CASSIRGTGELFF. Full variable domain (rest looked up from reference TRBV19 and TRBJ2-2): DGGITQSPKYLFRKEGQNVTLSCEQNLNHDAMYWYRQDPGQGLRLIYYSQIVNDFQKGDIAEGYSVSREKKESFPLTVTSAQKNPTAFYLCASSIRGTGELFFGEGSRLTVL.

In regard to this clone: The sequence runs out 3 residues before the end of the CDR3; the remainder is reconstructed from the germline J gene. J is TRBJ2-1 and V is TRBV5-1; D remains ambiguous. In germline, CDR1 is SGHRS, CDR2 YFSETQ. Between the trimmed V and J ends, which lost 0 bases and 5 bases, there was a span of 9 bases. This CDR3 has 14 amino acids. The part of the CDR3 DNA that was read is TGCGCCAGCAGCTTGGTGGCTAGAAACAATGAG. It yields the protein CASSLVARNNE. The full-length CDR3 reads as CASSLVARNNEQFF.

About this clone: The observed sequence ends 3 residues before the CDR3 terminus, with the missing tail filled in from the germline J gene. V is TRBV18 and J is TRBJ1-1; D is unresolved. V was pared by 1 base and J by 1 base, with 19 bases between. Germline CDR1 is KGHSH and CDR2 is LQKENI. The length of the CDR3 is 18 residues. The part of the CDR3 DNA that was read is TGTGCCAGCTCACCACGGTATGGGCAGGCGGACTCGAACACTGAA. Encoded protein: CASSPRYGQADSNTE. The complete CDR3 sequence is CASSPRYGQADSNTEAFF.

As for this clone: The read ends 3 residues shy of where the CDR3 ends; the end is completed using the germline J gene. This chain joins TRBV9 and TRBJ2-7; tentatively, D is TRBD1 (6 bases). V was pared by 2 bases and J by 3 bases, with 15 bases between. The germline V gene has CDR1 SGDLS and CDR2 YYNGEE. This CDR3 contains 15 residues. The CDR3 region is CASSVQMDSFYEQYF. The covered CDR3 bases are TGTGCCAGCAGCGTGCAGATGGACAGCTTCTACGAG. Full variable domain (missing parts from reference TRBV9 and TRBJ2-7): DSGVTQTPKHLITATGQRVTLRCSPRSGDLSVYWYQQSLDQGLQFLIQYYNGEERAKGNILERFSAQQFPDLHSELNLSSLELGDSALYFCASSVQMDSFYEQYFGPGTRLTVT.

Concerning this clone: The observed sequence ends 3 residues before the CDR3 terminus, with the missing tail filled in from the germline J gene. The chain joins TRBV18 to TRBJ2-2; the D call may be TRBD1 or TRBD2 (6 bases each). The V gene's germline CDR1 is KGHSH and CDR2 LQKENI. The CDR3 consists of 16 residues. Partial CDR3 DNA: TGTGCCAGCTCACCGATACAGGGTTGGGAGGATGAAAAG. This encodes CASSPIQGWEDEK. The full CDR3 is CASSPIQGWEDEKLFF.

Concerning this clone itself: The CDR3 end lies 3 residues beyond the end of the read and is filled in from the germline J gene. V gene TRBV6-4 combines with J gene TRBJ2-1, with a weak D call TRBD2 (5 bases). V lost 2 bases to trimming and J lost 9 bases, with 11 bases between them. This CDR3 spans 13 amino acids. In germline, CDR1 is MRHNA, CDR2 SNTAGT. CDR3 sequence: CASSDPKRGEQFF. The covered CDR3 bases are TGTGCCAGCAGTGACCCTAAACGGGGTGAG.

On this clone: The CDR3 goes on 3 residues after the read ends, and that part is filled in from the germline J gene. The gene calls are TRBV6-1 and TRBJ1-5; the D is unclear. The CDR3 covers 14 residues. Germline V gene lookup returns CDR1 MNHNS and CDR2 SASEGT. Between the trimmed V and J ends, which lost 3 bases and 5 bases, there was a span of 11 bases. The chain's CDR3 is CASSDYFAHQPQHF. The CDR3 DNA, read in part, is TGTGCCAGCAGTGACTATTTCGCGCATCAGCCC.

Worth noting for this clone: The CDR3 goes on 3 residues after the read ends, and that part is filled in from the germline J gene. This rearrangement joins TRBV7-6 to TRBJ2-3; TRBD1 matches 8 bases. Trimming removed 5 bases from V and 3 bases from J; junction bases left unmatched: 4. Looked up from germline, CDR1 is SGHVS and CDR2 is FNYEAQ. This CDR3 contains 14 residues. CDR3 in amino acids: CASSLDRETDTQYF. The DNA read from the CDR3 is TGTGCCAGCAGCCTGGACAGGGAGACAGATACG.

With regard to this clone: The read finishes 3 residues shy of the CDR3 end, and the germline J gene is used to complete it. The chain employs TRBV18 and TRBJ2-4; 7 bases agree with TRBD2. This CDR3 contains 13 residues. CDR1 and CDR2 from the germline V gene are KGHSH and LQKENI. The sequenced CDR3 bases are TGTGCCAGCTCGGGAGGGGAGGACTATGGT. Translation gives CASSGGEDYG. The CDR3 in its entirety is CASSGGEDYGQYF.

As for this clone: The read halts 3 residues ahead of the CDR3 end, with the missing end drawn from the germline J gene. The chain couples TRBV19 to TRBJ1-2; unclear D gene. Trimming stripped 7 bases from V and 0 bases from J, with 9 bases between. CDR1 is LNHDA, CDR2 SQIVND, per germline (reference sequence). The CDR3 sequence is 13 residues long. The part of the CDR3 DNA that was read is TGTGCCAGTAAGGTAGGGCCTAACTATGGC. It yields the protein CASKVGPNYG. The CDR3, in full, reads CASKVGPNYGYTF.